The sequence of this TCR beta chain was determined in a study of T-cell reconstitution after alpha-beta-depleted transplantation in children. Overall study findings and caveats: Several hundred expanded graft clones reportedly gave rise to the alpha-beta T cells present about two months after transplant. Diversity of TCRbeta at day 60 was high in some patients, arising from surviving recipient T cells and thymic progenitors.

This clonotype was seen ten or more times. Antigen specificity is unknown. V gave up 4 bases and J gave up 5 bases; unmatched junction bases: 7. CDR1 is SGHRS, CDR2 YFSETQ, per germline. CDR3 length: 15 amino acids. TCRbeta library construction was performed incorporating unique molecular identifiers. From the PCR reads, TCRdb called clonotypes with MiXCR, one entry per CDR3 protein. The sample yields about 230,000 distinct CDR3 sequences, 9.5% to 13% seen once. The chain has TRBV5-1 and TRBJ2-2; the match to TRBD2 covers 8 bases. The sequencing used PBMCs, collected before TCRalphabeta/CD19-depleted stem cell transplant. The receptor comes from a child younger than two with acute myeloid leukemia, due to receive a stem cell transplant. CDR3 region: CASSISGSRTGELFF. The CDR3 DNA reads TGCGCCAGCAGCATCAGCGGGAGTAGGACCGGGGAGCTGTTTTTT.